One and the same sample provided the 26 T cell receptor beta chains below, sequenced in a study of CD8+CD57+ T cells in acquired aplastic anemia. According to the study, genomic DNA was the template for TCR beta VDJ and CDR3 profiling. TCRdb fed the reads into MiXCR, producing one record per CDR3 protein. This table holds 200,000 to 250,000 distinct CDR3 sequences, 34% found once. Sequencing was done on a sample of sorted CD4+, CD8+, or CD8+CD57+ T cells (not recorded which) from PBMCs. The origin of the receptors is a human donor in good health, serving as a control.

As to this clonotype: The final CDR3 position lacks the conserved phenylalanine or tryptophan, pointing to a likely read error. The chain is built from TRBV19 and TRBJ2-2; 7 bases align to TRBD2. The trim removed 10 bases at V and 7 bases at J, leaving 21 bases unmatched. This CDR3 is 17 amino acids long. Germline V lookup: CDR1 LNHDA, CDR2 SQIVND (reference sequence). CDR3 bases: TGTGCCAACGCAAAGCCCTCAAAGCGGGAAACGGGCGGGGAGCTGTTTCTT. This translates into CANAKPSKRETGGELFL.

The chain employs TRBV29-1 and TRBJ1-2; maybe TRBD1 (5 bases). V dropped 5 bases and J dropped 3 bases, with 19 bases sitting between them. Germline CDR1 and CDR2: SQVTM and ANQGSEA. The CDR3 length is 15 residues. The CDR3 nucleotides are TGCAGCGTTAGTAGTCAACTAGTAGGGGACTATGGCTACACCTTC. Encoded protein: CSVSSQLVGDYGYTF.

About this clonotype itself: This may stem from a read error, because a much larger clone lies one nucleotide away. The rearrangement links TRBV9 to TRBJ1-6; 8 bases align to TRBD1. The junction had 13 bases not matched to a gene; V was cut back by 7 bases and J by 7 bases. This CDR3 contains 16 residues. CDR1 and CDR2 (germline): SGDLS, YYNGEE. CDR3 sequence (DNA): TGTGCCAGCCGCCTTACGCAGACAGGGGCAAATTCACCCCTCCACTTT. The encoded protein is CASRLTQTGANSPLHF.

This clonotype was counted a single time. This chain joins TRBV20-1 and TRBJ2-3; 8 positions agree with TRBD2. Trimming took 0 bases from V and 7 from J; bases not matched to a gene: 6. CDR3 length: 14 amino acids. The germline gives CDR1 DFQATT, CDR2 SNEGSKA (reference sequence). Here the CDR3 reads CSARDSRGGNTQYF. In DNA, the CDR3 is TGCAGTGCTAGAGATAGTCGGGGGGGCAATACGCAGTATTTT.

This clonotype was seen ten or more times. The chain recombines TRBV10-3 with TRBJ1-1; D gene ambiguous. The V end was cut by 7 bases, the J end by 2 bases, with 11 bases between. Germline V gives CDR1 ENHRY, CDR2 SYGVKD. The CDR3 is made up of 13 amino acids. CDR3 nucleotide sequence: TGTGCCATCATGGGCGGCCATAACACTGAAGCTTTCTTT. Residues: CAIMGGHNTEAFF.

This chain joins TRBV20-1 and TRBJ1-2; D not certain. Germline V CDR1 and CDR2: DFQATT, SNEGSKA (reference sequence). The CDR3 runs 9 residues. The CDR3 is CRTSYGYTF. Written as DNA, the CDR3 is TGCAGGACCTCCTATGGCTACACCTTC.

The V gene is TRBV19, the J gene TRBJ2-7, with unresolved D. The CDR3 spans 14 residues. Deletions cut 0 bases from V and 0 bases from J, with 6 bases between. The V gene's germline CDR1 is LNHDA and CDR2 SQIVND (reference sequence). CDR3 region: CASSIDGSSYEQYF. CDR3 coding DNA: TGTGCCAGTAGTATAGATGGAAGCTCCTACGAGCAGTACTTC.

The CDR3, as DNA: TGCGCCAGCAGCTTGGGGCTCAGATCAGGCTACAATGAGCAGTTCTTC. This translates into CASSLGLRSGYNEQFF. The chain joins TRBV5-1 to TRBJ2-1; D is undetermined. Trimming took off 0 bases at V and 3 bases at J, with 13 bases between the two ends. The CDR3 contains 16 residues. Germline CDR1 SGHRS, CDR2 YFSETQ.

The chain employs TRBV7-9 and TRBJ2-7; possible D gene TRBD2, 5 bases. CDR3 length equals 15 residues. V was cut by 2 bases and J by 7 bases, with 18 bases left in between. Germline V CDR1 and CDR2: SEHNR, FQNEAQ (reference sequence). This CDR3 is CASSLFEGVVAEQYF. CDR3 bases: TGTGCCAGCAGCTTATTCGAGGGCGTGGTAGCTGAGCAGTACTTC.

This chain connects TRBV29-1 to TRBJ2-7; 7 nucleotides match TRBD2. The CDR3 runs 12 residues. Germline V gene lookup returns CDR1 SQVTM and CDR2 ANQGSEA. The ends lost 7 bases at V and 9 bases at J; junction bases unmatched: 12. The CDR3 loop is CSAPGNGGGQYF. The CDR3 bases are TGCAGCGCCCCCGGGAATGGCGGGGGGCAGTACTTC.

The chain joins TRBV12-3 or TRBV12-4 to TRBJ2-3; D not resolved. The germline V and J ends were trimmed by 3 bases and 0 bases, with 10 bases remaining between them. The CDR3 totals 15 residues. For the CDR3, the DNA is TGTGCCAGCAGTTTCGCGAACCCCAGCACAGATACGCAGTATTTT. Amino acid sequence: CASSFANPSTDTQYF.

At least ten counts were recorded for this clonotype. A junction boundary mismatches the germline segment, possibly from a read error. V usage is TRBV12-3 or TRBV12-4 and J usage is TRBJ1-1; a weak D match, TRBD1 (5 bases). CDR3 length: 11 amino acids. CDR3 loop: CASSLRGWAPF. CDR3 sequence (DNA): TGTGCCAGCAGTCTACGGGGCTGGGCCCCTTTT.

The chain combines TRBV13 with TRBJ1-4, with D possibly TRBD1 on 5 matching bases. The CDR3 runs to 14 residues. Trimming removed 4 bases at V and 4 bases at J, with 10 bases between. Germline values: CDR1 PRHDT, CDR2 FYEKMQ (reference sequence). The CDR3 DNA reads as TGTGCCAGCAGCTCGGGGGGGTTTAATGAAAAACTGTTTTTT. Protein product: CASSSGGFNEKLFF.

The CDR3 region is CASSSDRGPYNEQFF. The CDR3 nucleotides read TGTGCCAGCAGTTCCGACAGGGGCCCCTACAATGAGCAGTTCTTC. The chain has TRBV2 and TRBJ2-1; TRBD1 agrees at 8 bases. The CDR3 length is 15 residues. Per germline, CDR1 SNHLY and CDR2 FYNNEI. Trimming at V came to 5 bases and at J to 2 bases, leaving 5 bases not matched to a gene.

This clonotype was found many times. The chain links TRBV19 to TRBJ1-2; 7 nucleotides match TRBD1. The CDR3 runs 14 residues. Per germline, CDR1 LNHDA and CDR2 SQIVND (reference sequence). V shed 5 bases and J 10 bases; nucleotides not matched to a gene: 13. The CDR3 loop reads CASSFSTGIGNYTF. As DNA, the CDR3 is TGTGCCAGTAGTTTCTCGACAGGGATCGGTAACTACACCTTC.

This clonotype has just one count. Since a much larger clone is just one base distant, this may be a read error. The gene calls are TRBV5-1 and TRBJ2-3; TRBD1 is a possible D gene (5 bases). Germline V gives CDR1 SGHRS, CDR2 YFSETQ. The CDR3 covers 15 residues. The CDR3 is CASSLSTAYTGTQYF. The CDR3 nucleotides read TGCGCCAGCAGCTTGTCTACAGCCTACACAGGTACGCAGTATTTT. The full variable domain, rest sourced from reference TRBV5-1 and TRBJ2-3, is KAGVTQTPRYLIKTRGQQVTLSCSPISGHRSVSWYQQTPGQGLQFLFEYFSETQRNKGNFPGRFSGRQFSNSRSEMNVSTLELGDSALYLCASSLSTAYTGTQYFGPGTRLTVL.

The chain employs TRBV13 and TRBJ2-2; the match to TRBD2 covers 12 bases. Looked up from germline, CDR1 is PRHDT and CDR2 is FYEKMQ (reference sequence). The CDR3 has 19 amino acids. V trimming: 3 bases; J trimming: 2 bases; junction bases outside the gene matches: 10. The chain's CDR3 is CASSLARASGGVNTGELFF. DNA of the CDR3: TGTGCCAGCAGCTTGGCTCGGGCTAGCGGGGGGGTAAACACCGGGGAGCTGTTTTTT.

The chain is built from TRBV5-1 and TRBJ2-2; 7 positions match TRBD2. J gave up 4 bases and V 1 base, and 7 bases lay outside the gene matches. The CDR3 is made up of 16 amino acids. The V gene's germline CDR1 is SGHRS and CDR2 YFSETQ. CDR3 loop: CASSLMAGDTTGELFF. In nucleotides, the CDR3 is TGCGCCAGCAGCTTGATGGCGGGAGATACCACCGGGGAGCTGTTTTTT.

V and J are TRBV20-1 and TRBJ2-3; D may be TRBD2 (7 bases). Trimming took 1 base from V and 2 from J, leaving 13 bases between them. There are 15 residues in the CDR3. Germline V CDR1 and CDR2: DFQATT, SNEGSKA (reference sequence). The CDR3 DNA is TGCAGTGCTAGAGGTCGGGGGGCTTTCACAGATACGCAGTATTTT. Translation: CSARGRGAFTDTQYF.

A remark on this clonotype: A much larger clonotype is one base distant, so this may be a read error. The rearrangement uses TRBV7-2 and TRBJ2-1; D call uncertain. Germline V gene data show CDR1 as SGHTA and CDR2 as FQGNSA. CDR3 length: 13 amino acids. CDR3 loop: CASSYPGYSEQFF. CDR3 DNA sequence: TGTGCCAGCAGTTACCCAGGCTACAGTGAGCAGTTCTTC.

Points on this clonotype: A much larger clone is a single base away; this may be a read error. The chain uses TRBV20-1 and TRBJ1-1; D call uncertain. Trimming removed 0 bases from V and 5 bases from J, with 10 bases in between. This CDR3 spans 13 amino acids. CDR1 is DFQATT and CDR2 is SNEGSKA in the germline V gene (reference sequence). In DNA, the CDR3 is TGCAGTGCTAGAGAGTGGGAGGGAACTGAAGCTTTCTTT. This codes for CSAREWEGTEAFF.

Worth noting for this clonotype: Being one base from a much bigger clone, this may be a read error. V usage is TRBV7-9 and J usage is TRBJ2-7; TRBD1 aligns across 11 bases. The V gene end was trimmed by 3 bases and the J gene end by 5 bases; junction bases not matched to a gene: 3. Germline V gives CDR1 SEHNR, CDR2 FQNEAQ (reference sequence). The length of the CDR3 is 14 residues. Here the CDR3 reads CASSFGQGAHEQYF. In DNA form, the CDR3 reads TGTGCCAGCAGCTTTGGACAGGGGGCCCACGAGCAGTACTTC.

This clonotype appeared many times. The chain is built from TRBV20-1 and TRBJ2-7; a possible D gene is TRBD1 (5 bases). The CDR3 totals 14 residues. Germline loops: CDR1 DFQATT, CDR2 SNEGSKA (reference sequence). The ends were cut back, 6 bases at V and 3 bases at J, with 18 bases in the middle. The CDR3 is CSAAGHQASYEQYF. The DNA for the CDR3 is TGCAGTGCCGCTGGACACCAGGCTAGCTACGAGCAGTACTTC.

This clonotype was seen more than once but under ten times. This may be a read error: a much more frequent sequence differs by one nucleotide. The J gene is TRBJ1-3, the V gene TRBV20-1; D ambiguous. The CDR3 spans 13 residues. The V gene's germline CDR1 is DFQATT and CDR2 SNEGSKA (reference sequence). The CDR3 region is CSANLGSGNTKYF. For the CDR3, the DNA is TGCAGTGCTAATCTGGGATCTGGAAACACCAAATATTTT.

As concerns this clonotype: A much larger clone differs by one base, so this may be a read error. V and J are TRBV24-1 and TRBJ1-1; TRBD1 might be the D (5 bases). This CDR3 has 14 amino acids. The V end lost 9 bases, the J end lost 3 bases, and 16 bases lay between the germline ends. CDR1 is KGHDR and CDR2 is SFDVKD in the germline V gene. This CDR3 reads CATRDEEVDTEAFF. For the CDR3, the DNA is TGTGCCACCCGGGACGAAGAGGTGGACACTGAAGCTTTCTTT.

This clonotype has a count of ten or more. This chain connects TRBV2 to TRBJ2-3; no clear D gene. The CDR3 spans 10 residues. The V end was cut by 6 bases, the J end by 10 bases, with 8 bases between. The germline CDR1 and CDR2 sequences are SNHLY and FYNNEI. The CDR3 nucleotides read TGTGCCAGCAGCCTAGGCGCGCAGTATTTT. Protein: CASSLGAQYF.